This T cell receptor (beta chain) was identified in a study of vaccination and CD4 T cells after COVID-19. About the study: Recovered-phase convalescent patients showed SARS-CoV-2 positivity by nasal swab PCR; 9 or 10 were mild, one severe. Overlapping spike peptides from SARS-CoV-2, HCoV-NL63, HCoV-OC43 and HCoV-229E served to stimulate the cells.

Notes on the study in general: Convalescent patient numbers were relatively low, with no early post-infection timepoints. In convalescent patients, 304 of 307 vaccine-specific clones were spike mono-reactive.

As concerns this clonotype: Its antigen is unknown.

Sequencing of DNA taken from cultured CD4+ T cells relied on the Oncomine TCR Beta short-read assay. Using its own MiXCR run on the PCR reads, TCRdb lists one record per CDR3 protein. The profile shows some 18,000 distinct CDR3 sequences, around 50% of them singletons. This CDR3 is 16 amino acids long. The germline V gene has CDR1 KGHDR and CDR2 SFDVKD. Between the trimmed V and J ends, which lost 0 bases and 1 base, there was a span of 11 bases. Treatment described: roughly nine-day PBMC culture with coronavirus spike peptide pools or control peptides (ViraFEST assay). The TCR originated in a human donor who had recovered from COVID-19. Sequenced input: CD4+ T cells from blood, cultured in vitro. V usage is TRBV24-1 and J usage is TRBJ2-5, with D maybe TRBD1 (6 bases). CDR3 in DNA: TGTGCCACCAGTGATTTGGGCAGGGGATTCCAAGAGACCCAGTACTTC. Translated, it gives CATSDLGRGFQETQYF.